The TCR beta chain under discussion was sequenced for a study of T cells after yellow fever vaccination. Regarding the study as a whole: Clones from primary vaccination mostly reappeared after the booster (96% CD4, over 85% CD8). FACS-sorted repertoires could harbor abundant contaminating bulk-population clonotypes.

The CDR3 runs 18 residues. V was shortened by 1 base and J by 0 bases, with 13 bases between the two germline ends. Germline loops: CDR1 SGHAT, CDR2 FQNNGV. One entry per CDR3 protein results from TCRdb running MiXCR on the 5' RACE reads. The repertoire includes fewer than 450,000 distinct CDR3 sequences, almost 4% of them detected once, and approximately 25% sits in the top ten. Only a few counts were recorded for this clonotype. Its antigen is still unknown. The J gene is TRBJ2-6, the V gene TRBV11-2; possible D gene TRBD1, 6 bases. The receptor was derived from a man between 18 and 35 years old who received the YFV17D yellow fever vaccine. This specimen was PBMCs, taken 5 days after the yellow fever booster vaccination. The CDR3 is CASSLAPGHFSGANVLTF. CDR3 sequence (DNA): TGTGCCAGCAGCTTAGCGCCGGGACACTTCTCTGGGGCCAACGTCCTGACTTTC.